This TCR beta chain was sequenced for a study of blood T cell repertoires in COVID-19. This clone was detected a few times. This CDR3 contains 13 residues. V lost 5 bases, J lost 0 bases, and 7 bases lay in between. Germline-derived CDR1 and CDR2 are SGHTA and FQGTGA. This table comes from immunoSEQ multiplex PCR, and its TCRdb copy is limited to in-frame clones, with some not included. The profile shows about 140,000 clones, roughly 86% of them singletons. This clonotype originated in a woman aged 55-70 years with acute or convalescent COVID-19. Sequenced input: peripheral blood. The rearrangement joins TRBV7-3 to TRBJ2-5; D is perhaps TRBD1 (6 bases). The CDR3 protein is CASSRDNQETQYF. The CDR3 bases are TGTGCCAGCAGCCGGGACAACCAAGAGACCCAGTACTTC.